These 15 T cell receptor beta chains share one sample of origin, sequenced in a study of T cell repertoires in cytomegalovirus infection. What these receptors recognize is not known. TCRdb used MiXCR to reprocess the reads, holding one entry per CDR3 protein. The data hold under 300,000 distinct CDR3 sequences, with around 20% observed a single time. Sequenced material: cultured PBMCs, taken from culture after CMV antigen stimulation. These receptors were taken from a human donor in good health (CMV status not recorded). Some clones in this sample may be carry-over from other donors' samples.

The chain carries TRBV5-1 and TRBJ2-5, with D uncertain. The CDR3 covers 14 residues. CDR1 is SGHRS, CDR2 YFSETQ, per germline. Trimming took off 3 bases at V and 1 base at J, with 10 bases between the two ends. The CDR3 protein is CASSWRASQETQYF. The CDR3 DNA reads as TGCGCCAGCAGCTGGAGAGCCTCCCAAGAGACCCAGTACTTC. The full variable domain, in which reference TRBV5-1 and TRBJ2-5 provide the parts outside the CDR3, is KAGVTQTPRYLIKTRGQQVTLSCSPISGHRSVSWYQQTPGQGLQFLFEYFSETQRNKGNFPGRFSGRQFSNSRSEMNVSTLELGDSALYLCASSWRASQETQYFGPGTRLLVL.

The CDR3 loop reads CASRDHWSLGETQYF. The CDR3 DNA is TGTGCCAGTAGGGATCATTGGAGCTTAGGGGAGACCCAGTACTTC. The V gene is TRBV19, the J gene TRBJ2-5; D is unresolved. The length of the CDR3 is 15 residues. Per the germline V gene, CDR1 is LNHDA and CDR2 is SQIVND (reference sequence). V lost 6 bases and J 5 bases, leaving 19 bases between the germline ends.

CDR3 coding DNA: TGTGCCAGCACCTGGGGAGGAAACACCGGGGAGCTGTTTTTT. Protein sequence: CASTWGGNTGELFF. V is TRBV6-2 or TRBV6-3 and J is TRBJ2-2; D might be TRBD2 (6 bases). Deletions cut 7 bases from V and 2 bases from J, with 11 bases between. The germline gives CDR1 MNHEY, CDR2 SVGEGT. This CDR3 region has 14 residues.

The V gene is TRBV7-8, the J gene TRBJ2-5; D not certain. The germline gives CDR1 SGHVS, CDR2 FQNEAQ. Trimming took 5 bases from V and 5 from J, leaving 12 bases between them. The CDR3 length is 13 residues. The CDR3 nucleotides are TGTGCCAGCAGCCCATGGATCAGGGAGACCCAGTACTTC. Amino acid sequence: CASSPWIRETQYF.

V usage is TRBV2 and J usage is TRBJ2-7; D unresolved. Per the germline V gene, CDR1 is SNHLY and CDR2 is FYNNEI. The CDR3 loop spans 13 amino acids. V lost 6 bases to trimming and J lost 0 bases, with 9 bases between them. The chain's CDR3 is CASSDSYSYEQYF. The CDR3 bases are TGTGCCAGCAGCGACTCGTACTCCTACGAGCAGTACTTC.

The sample holds many counts of this clonotype. The V and J genes are TRBV7-2 and TRBJ2-5; no clear D. The CDR3 covers 11 residues. Per the germline V gene, CDR1 is SGHTA and CDR2 is FQGNSA. Deletions cut 8 bases from V and 5 bases from J, with 9 bases between. The CDR3 reads CASRSYETQYF. The CDR3 DNA sequence: TGTGCCAGCCGTAGTTACGAGACCCAGTACTTC.

V and J are TRBV6-5 and TRBJ2-3, with D maybe TRBD1 (5 bases). Germline loops: CDR1 MNHEY, CDR2 SVGAGI. This CDR3 has 14 amino acids. The V end lost 2 bases, the J end lost 5 bases, and 11 bases lay between the germline ends. CDR3 sequence: CASSYDRQQDTQYF. The CDR3 nucleotides read TGTGCCAGCAGTTACGACCGACAGCAAGATACGCAGTATTTT.

This clonotype has a count of ten or more. The chain combines TRBV7-2 with TRBJ2-1, with TRBD1 matching 7 bases. The ends lost 2 bases at V and 5 bases at J; junction bases unmatched: 12. The CDR3 length is 17 residues. From germline, CDR1 is SGHTA and CDR2 FQGNSA. The CDR3 region is CASSLFRTGAGNNEQFF. The CDR3 DNA reads TGTGCCAGCAGCTTATTCAGAACAGGGGCTGGGAACAATGAGCAGTTCTTC.

This clonotype has a count of ten or more. The chain has TRBV12-3 or TRBV12-4 and TRBJ1-2; 9 bases fit TRBD1. CDR3 length: 14 amino acids. V was clipped by 8 bases and J by 5 bases; unmatched bases: 9. Here the CDR3 reads CASFGTGLGYGYTF. The CDR3 DNA reads as TGTGCCAGCTTTGGGACAGGGCTGGGATATGGCTACACCTTC.

The V gene is TRBV5-1, the J gene TRBJ1-2, with D possibly matching TRBD1 (5 bases). With 7 bases removed from V and 4 bases from J, the gap between germline ends came to 17 bases. This CDR3 comprises 14 residues. Germline lookup yields CDR1 SGHRS and CDR2 YFSETQ. As DNA, the CDR3 is TGCGCCAGCGGACGGGACTCAGGGTCCTATGGCTACACCTTC. Its translation is CASGRDSGSYGYTF.

This clonotype was picked up one time. V gene TRBV20-1 combines with J gene TRBJ2-3; no reliable D call. CDR1 is DFQATT and CDR2 is SNEGSKA in the germline V gene (reference sequence). Trimming shortened V by 4 bases and J by 5 bases, and 10 bases separated the two germline ends. This CDR3 region has 12 residues. CDR3 amino acids: CSAIGFVDTQYF. The CDR3 DNA reads as TGCAGTGCTATCGGTTTCGTAGATACGCAGTATTTT.

There are many counts of this clonotype. The chain couples TRBV7-2 to TRBJ2-3; 9 bases map to TRBD1. CDR3 length: 15 amino acids. CDR1 and CDR2 (germline): SGHTA, FQGNSA. The trim removed 6 bases at V and 5 bases at J, leaving 9 bases unmatched. The CDR3 nucleotides read TGTGCCAGCAGGGGGACAGGGATGAGAATAGATACGCAGTATTTT. Residues: CASRGTGMRIDTQYF.

This clonotype has more than one count but fewer than ten. This chain joins TRBV27 and TRBJ2-3; D ambiguous. The CDR3 has 16 residues. V lost 6 bases and J 0 bases, leaving 16 bases between the germline ends. Germline CDR1 MNHEY, CDR2 SMNVEV (reference sequence). CDR3 nucleotide sequence: TGTGCCAGCAGCACCCCGGCGACAACTAGCACAGATACGCAGTATTTT. Protein: CASSTPATTSTDTQYF.

The sample holds a few counts of this clonotype. V and J are TRBV6-5 and TRBJ2-1; D unclear. Looked up from germline, CDR1 is MNHEY and CDR2 is SVGAGI. This CDR3 has 12 residues. Trimming stripped 0 bases from V and 8 bases from J, with 5 bases between. CDR3: CASSYSNHEQFF. CDR3 DNA: TGTGCCAGCAGTTACTCGAATCATGAGCAGTTCTTC.

The chain carries TRBV6-6 and TRBJ2-7, with D perhaps TRBD1 or TRBD2 (6 bases each). Germline loops: CDR1 MNHNY, CDR2 SVGAGI (reference sequence). The CDR3 has 13 residues. Trimming pared 8 bases from V and 4 bases from J, leaving 15 bases between. The chain's CDR3 is CASLGLGGYEQYF. As DNA, the CDR3 is TGTGCCAGCCTGGGGCTAGGGGGGTACGAGCAGTACTTC.